Sequencing of this T cell receptor beta chain was carried out in a study of OX40 agonist ivuxolimab in advanced cancers. Germline CDR1 and CDR2: ENHRY and SYGVKD. This CDR3 spans 14 amino acids. The V segment lost 5 bases and the J segment 2 bases; nucleotides outside the gene matches: 5. Repertoires were generated with immunoSEQ multiplex PCR, while TCRdb's copy carries only in-frame clones and drops some. The table has about 82,000 clones, roughly 89% seen once; the top ten hold under 0.7%. The origin of this receptor is an adult with an advanced solid tumor such as melanoma, head and neck, liver or kidney cancer. The starting material was CD4+ or CD8+ T cells sorted from blood, obtained in a trial of the OX40 agonist ivuxolimab. V and J are TRBV10-3 and TRBJ1-2; 7 nucleotides line up with TRBD1. The CDR3 nucleotides read TGTGCCATCAGTTACCAACAGGGGAACTATGGCTACACCTTC. Residues: CAISYQQGNYGYTF.